These 23 T cell receptor beta chains share one sample of origin, sequenced in a study of blood T cell repertoires in COVID-19. Assay: immunoSEQ multiplex PCR; the TCRdb copy retains only in-frame clones and omits some. The repertoire holds 150,000 to 200,000 clones, with about 81% as singletons. The sample consisted of peripheral blood. Receptor source: a man in his sixties with active or convalescent COVID-19.

This chain uses TRBV6-5 with TRBJ2-2; possible D gene TRBD2, 6 bases. V lost 4 bases to trimming and J lost 5 bases, with 11 bases between them. Germline CDR1 MNHEY, CDR2 SVGAGI. CDR3 length: 14 amino acids. The CDR3 region is CASSWTTETGELFF. Written as DNA, the CDR3 is TGTGCCAGCAGTTGGACTACAGAGACCGGGGAGCTGTTTTTT.

This clone was recorded only once. This chain joins TRBV4-2 and TRBJ1-5, with D maybe TRBD1 (5 bases). With 0 bases removed from V and 6 bases from J, the gap between germline ends came to 12 bases. Germline assignment: CDR1 LGHNA and CDR2 YNFKEQ. The CDR3 extends over 15 amino acids. The CDR3 spells CASSQDPQGGQPQHF. Here the CDR3 DNA reads TGTGCCAGCAGCCAAGATCCGCAGGGCGGTCAGCCCCAGCATTTT.

The V and J genes are TRBV4-2 and TRBJ1-1; 10 bases line up with TRBD1. This CDR3 has 13 residues. The germline V gene has CDR1 LGHNA and CDR2 YNFKEQ. The V and J ends lost 4 bases and 7 bases, in that order; junction bases with no gene match: 3. This CDR3 is CASSPDRGFEAFF. CDR3 coding DNA: TGTGCCAGCAGCCCGGACAGGGGGTTTGAAGCTTTCTTT.

The chain carries TRBV4-1 and TRBJ2-1; D may be TRBD1 (5 bases). Trimming took off 3 bases at V and 4 bases at J, with 10 bases between the two ends. The CDR3 is 14 residues long. Germline values: CDR1 MGHRA, CDR2 YSYEKL. The DNA for the CDR3 is TGCGCCAGCAGCCAGGCAAGGGGTTACAATGAGCAGTTCTTC. Translated, it gives CASSQARGYNEQFF.

V and J are TRBV19 and TRBJ2-2; the D gene is possibly TRBD2 (6 bases). Per the germline V gene, CDR1 is LNHDA and CDR2 is SQIVND (reference sequence). The CDR3 loop spans 15 amino acids. V lost 3 bases to trimming and J lost 5 bases, with 13 bases between them. CDR3 DNA sequence: TGTGCCAGTAGTATTCCCGGGGGAATGACCGGGGAGCTGTTTTTT. It yields the protein CASSIPGGMTGELFF. Looking up the rest from reference TRBV19 and TRBJ2-2 gives the full variable domain: DGGITQSPKYLFRKEGQNVTLSCEQNLNHDAMYWYRQDPGQGLRLIYYSQIVNDFQKGDIAEGYSVSREKKESFPLTVTSAQKNPTAFYLCASSIPGGMTGELFFGEGSRLTVL.

This clone was found a few times. The gene calls are TRBV10-2 and TRBJ1-5, with D perhaps matching TRBD1 (6 bases). Germline V gene lookup returns CDR1 WSHSY and CDR2 SAAADI. Between the trimmed V and J ends, which lost 5 bases and 6 bases, there was a span of 17 bases. This CDR3 region has 15 residues. CDR3 DNA: TGCGCCAGCAGTAGCCCTGGGGGCGCATCTCAGCCCCAGCATTTT. This sequence encodes CASSSPGGASQPQHF.

In this sample, this clone turned up once. The chain combines TRBV5-4 with TRBJ2-3, with 8 nucleotides matching TRBD2. J was trimmed by 4 bases and V by 1 base; bases with no gene match: 2. CDR3 length equals 14 residues. CDR1 is SGHNT, CDR2 YYREEE, per germline (reference sequence). CDR3 protein: CASSLKLAADTQYF. CDR3 bases: TGTGCCAGCAGCTTGAAACTAGCGGCAGATACGCAGTATTTT.

V usage is TRBV5-1 and J usage is TRBJ2-7, with 8 bases fitting TRBD1. CDR3 size: 14 residues. Trimming cost V 1 base and J 5 bases; bases outside gene matches: 5. Germline CDR1 SGHRS, CDR2 YFSETQ. The CDR3 is CASSLRSGQDEQYF. Written as DNA, the CDR3 is TGCGCCAGCAGCTTGAGGTCGGGACAGGACGAGCAGTACTTC.

The genes are TRBV5-6 and TRBJ2-1; 9 nucleotides agree with TRBD2. Looked up from germline, CDR1 is SGHDT and CDR2 is YYEEEE. Trimming removed 4 bases from V and 3 bases from J; junction bases left unmatched: 5. The length of the CDR3 is 15 residues. The CDR3 DNA reads TGTGCCAGCAGCCTACTAGCGGGCTACTACAATGAGCAGTTCTTC. Translated: CASSLLAGYYNEQFF.

This chain links TRBV6-5 with TRBJ2-7; 7 bases are shared with TRBD2. Losses at the gene ends were 6 bases for V and 2 bases for J; bases not matched to a gene: 10. The CDR3 loop spans 15 amino acids. The germline CDR1 and CDR2 sequences are MNHEY and SVGAGI. In DNA, the CDR3 is TGTGCCAGCAGGGGGGGGAGCGGACCTCCCTACGAGCAGTACTTC. Protein sequence: CASRGGSGPPYEQYF.

A single count supports this clone. Here the CDR3 DNA reads TGTGCCAGCAGCTCGCTGGGAAGCGGGAGAGTAGGGTTTACCGACAATGAGCAGTTCTTC. Protein product: CASSSLGSGRVGFTDNEQFF. The gene calls are TRBV5-4 and TRBJ2-1, with 8 bases fitting TRBD2. The germline V gene encodes CDR1 SGHNT and CDR2 YYREEE (reference sequence). CDR3 length: 20 amino acids. J lost 5 bases, V lost 3 bases, and 22 bases had no gene match.

The table lists this clone with a few counts. The rearrangement joins TRBV5-4 to TRBJ2-7; TRBD1 agrees at 11 bases. Germline V lookup: CDR1 SGHNT, CDR2 YYREEE (reference sequence). The CDR3 length is 15 residues. V was clipped by 4 bases and J by 3 bases; unmatched bases: 6. The CDR3 DNA reads as TGTGCCAGCAGCGCAACCGGGACAGGGGGCTACGAGCAGTACTTC. It encodes CASSATGTGGYEQYF.

The CDR3 sequence is CASSPLQGPRNTGELFF. CDR3 nucleotide sequence: TGTGCCAGCTCACCATTACAGGGGCCTCGCAACACCGGGGAGCTGTTTTTT. The chain combines TRBV18 with TRBJ2-2; 7 bases align to TRBD1. The germline V gene encodes CDR1 KGHSH and CDR2 LQKENI. Losses at the gene ends were 2 bases for V and 2 bases for J; bases not matched to a gene: 8. The length of the CDR3 is 17 residues.

The genes are TRBV2 and TRBJ2-1; 10 bases map to TRBD2. The CDR3 is 14 residues long. Trimming removed 6 bases from V and 5 bases from J; junction bases left unmatched: 4. Germline CDR1 is SNHLY and CDR2 is FYNNEI. This CDR3 is CASSLGLAHNEQFF. Here the CDR3 DNA reads TGTGCCAGCAGCTTGGGACTAGCGCACAATGAGCAGTTCTTC. Complete variable domain (other parts from reference TRBV2 and TRBJ2-1): EPEVTQTPSHQVTQMGQEVILRCVPISNHLYFYWYRQILGQKVEFLVSFYNNEISEKSEIFDDQFSVERPDGSNFTLKIRSTKLEDSAMYFCASSLGLAHNEQFFGPGTRLTVL.

This clone was observed a single time. The chain employs TRBV5-1 and TRBJ2-1; D gene unclear. Trimming shortened V by 0 bases and J by 11 bases, and 9 bases separated the two germline ends. Germline loops: CDR1 SGHRS, CDR2 YFSETQ. The CDR3 runs to 12 residues. CDR3 loop: CASSLAPNKQFF. The DNA for the CDR3 is TGCGCCAGCAGCTTGGCGCCCAACAAGCAGTTCTTC.

The table lists this clone with a count of one. The chain is built from TRBV15 and TRBJ2-5; 12 bases map to TRBD2. CDR3 length: 15 amino acids. J lost 5 bases, V lost 4 bases, and 5 bases had no gene match. Germline V gene lookup returns CDR1 LNHNV and CDR2 YYDKDF (reference sequence). The CDR3, as DNA: TGTGCCACCAGCAATAGACTAGCGGGAGTGGAGACCCAGTACTTC. Protein: CATSNRLAGVETQYF.

The chain has TRBV7-9 and TRBJ2-7; 7 nucleotides align to TRBD1. Germline V gives CDR1 SEHNR, CDR2 FQNEAQ (reference sequence). V dropped 4 bases and J dropped 2; count of bases not matched to a gene: 8. The CDR3 consists of 15 residues. The CDR3 loop is CASSSTVTGAYEQYF. The CDR3 nucleotides read TGTGCCAGCAGCTCAACTGTCACAGGGGCCTACGAGCAGTACTTC.

The DNA of the CDR3 is TGTGCCAGCAGGACAAATACCCAAGAGACCCAGTACTTC. This gives the protein CASRTNTQETQYF. The V gene is TRBV27, the J gene TRBJ2-5; no clear D gene. CDR1 and CDR2 (germline): MNHEY, SMNVEV (reference sequence). The V end lost 6 bases, the J end lost 1 base, and 9 bases lay between the germline ends. This CDR3 comprises 13 residues.

CDR3 coding DNA: TGCGCCAGCAGCGTCAGCGGGAGTCCGAACACCGGGGAGCTGTTTTTT. As protein: CASSVSGSPNTGELFF. The chain carries TRBV5-1 and TRBJ2-2; 8 nucleotides align to TRBD2. The CDR3 contains 16 residues. Germline V gene lookup returns CDR1 SGHRS and CDR2 YFSETQ. With 4 bases clipped from V and 0 bases from J, the junction kept 5 bases outside the gene matches.

The chain recombines TRBV10-3 with TRBJ1-2; TRBD1 agrees at 10 bases. From germline, CDR1 is ENHRY and CDR2 SYGVKD. The CDR3 runs to 17 residues. The V and J ends lost 4 bases and 0 bases, in that order; junction bases with no gene match: 8. CDR3 loop: CAISAGQGKSANYGYTF. Written as DNA, the CDR3 is TGTGCCATCAGTGCGGGACAGGGGAAGTCCGCTAACTATGGCTACACCTTC.

The J gene is TRBJ1-5, the V gene TRBV19; a possible D gene is TRBD1 (5 bases). Germline V CDR1 and CDR2: LNHDA, SQIVND (reference sequence). The V end was cut by 5 bases, the J end by 6 bases, with 11 bases between. This CDR3 region has 13 residues. CDR3 amino acids: CASSSLRVQPQHF. Here the CDR3 DNA reads TGTGCCAGTAGTTCGCTCAGGGTTCAGCCCCAGCATTTT.

This clone has only a few counts. The J gene is TRBJ1-6, the V gene TRBV10-2; 9 nucleotides agree with TRBD1. This CDR3 has 13 residues. Germline V gene sequence: CDR1 WSHSY, CDR2 SAAADI. V shed 8 bases, J shed 9 bases, and the junction held 5 bases outside the gene matches. For the CDR3, the DNA is TGCGCCAGCCACGGACAGGGGAGTTCACCCCTCCACTTT. Encoded protein: CASHGQGSSPLHF.

This sequence joins TRBV5-1 and TRBJ2-2; 7 bases are shared with TRBD1. Trimming took 0 bases from V and 6 from J; bases not matched to a gene: 5. The CDR3 loop spans 15 amino acids. Germline V gives CDR1 SGHRS, CDR2 YFSETQ. The DNA of the CDR3 is TGCGCCAGCAGCTTGGCCCGGACAGGCCCCGGGGAGCTGTTTTTT. This translates into CASSLARTGPGELFF.